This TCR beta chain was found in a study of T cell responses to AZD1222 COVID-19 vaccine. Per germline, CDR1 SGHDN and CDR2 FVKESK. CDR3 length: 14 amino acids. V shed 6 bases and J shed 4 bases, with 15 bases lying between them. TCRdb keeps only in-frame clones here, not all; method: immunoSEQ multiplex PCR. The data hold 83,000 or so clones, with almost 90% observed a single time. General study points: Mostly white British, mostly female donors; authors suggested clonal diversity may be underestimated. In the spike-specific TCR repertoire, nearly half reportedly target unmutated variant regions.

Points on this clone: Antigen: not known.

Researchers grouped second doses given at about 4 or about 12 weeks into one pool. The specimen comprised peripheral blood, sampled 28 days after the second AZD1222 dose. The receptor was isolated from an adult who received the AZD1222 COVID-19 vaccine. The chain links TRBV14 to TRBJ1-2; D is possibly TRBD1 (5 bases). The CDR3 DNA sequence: TGTGCCAGCAGTGCTGCGGAGGGGATCTATGGCTACACCTTC. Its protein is CASSAAEGIYGYTF.